These 20 T cell receptor beta chains share one sample of origin, sequenced in a study of T cells in women clearing cervical HPV infection. The repertoire was sequenced with immunoSEQ multiplex PCR; TCRdb's copy has only in-frame clones and lacks some. The listing records about 20,000 clones. Sample: blood buffy coat. The receptors derive from a woman between 18 and 70 years old with a cervical HPV16 infection that either progressed to CIN3+ or cleared (not recorded which).

For this clone: The read ends 3 residues early relative to the CDR3; the germline J gene fills the gap. The chain recombines TRBV28 with TRBJ2-1, with 10 bases fitting TRBD1. V lost 7 bases to trimming and J lost 7 bases; unmatched junction nucleotides: 13. The CDR3 extends over 16 amino acids. Germline loops: CDR1 MDHEN, CDR2 SYDVKM. CDR3 DNA (partial): TGTGCCAGCACCCCGGGCCCGGGACAGGGGATGAATGAG. This encodes CASTPGPGQGMNE. The whole CDR3 sequence reads CASTPGPGQGMNEQFF.

According to its frequency, this clone is medium-sized. The read ends 3 residues early relative to the CDR3; the germline J gene fills the gap. The chain joins TRBV14 to TRBJ2-7, with 11 bases matching TRBD1. The junction had 6 bases not matched to a gene; V was cut back by 4 bases and J by 1 base. The CDR3 extends over 16 amino acids. Germline-derived CDR1 and CDR2 are SGHDN and FVKESK. CDR3 residues: CASSRTGGPRSYEQYF. The sequenced part of the CDR3 DNA is TGTGCCAGCAGCCGGACAGGGGGCCCCCGATCCTACGAG.

In regard to this clone: The read stops 3 residues short of the end of the CDR3; the missing end is completed from the germline J gene. V usage is TRBV4-1 and J usage is TRBJ2-1; D gene ambiguous. The CDR3 totals 14 residues. Germline CDR1 MGHRA, CDR2 YSYEKL. Deletions cut 7 bases from V and 1 base from J, with 11 bases between. The covered CDR3 bases are TGCGCCAGCACTACCACAGAATCCTACAATGAG. Translation: CASTTTESYNE. The complete CDR3 protein is CASTTTESYNEQFF.

Of note for this clone: The sequence runs out 3 residues before the end of the CDR3; the remainder is reconstructed from the germline J gene. The rearrangement joins TRBV19 to TRBJ2-2; weak D call: TRBD2 (5 bases). The V end lost 8 bases, the J end lost 2 bases, and 15 bases lay between the germline ends. CDR3 size: 15 residues. Looked up from germline, CDR1 is LNHDA and CDR2 is SQIVND (reference sequence). The part of the CDR3 DNA that was read is TGTGCCAGTGGTAGATGGACTTTAAACACCGGGGAG. It translates to CASGRWTLNTGE. The full CDR3 reads CASGRWTLNTGELFF.

Turning to this clone: The CDR3 end falls 3 residues outside the read, so it is completed with the germline J gene. The chain couples TRBV19 to TRBJ1-2; TRBD1 agrees at 9 bases. The J segment lost 4 bases and the V segment lost 4 bases, leaving 7 bases of the junction unmatched. The CDR3 consists of 15 residues. Germline V gene lookup returns CDR1 LNHDA and CDR2 SQIVND (reference sequence). The CDR3: CASSTPTGGAYGYTF. Incomplete CDR3 DNA: TGTGCCAGTAGTACCCCGACAGGGGGGGCCTATGGC.

As for this clone: The read falls 3 residues short of the CDR3 end, and the missing part is taken from the germline J gene. The chain carries TRBV5-4 and TRBJ2-3; 7 bases map to TRBD2. Trimming removed 4 bases from V and 0 bases from J; junction bases left unmatched: 5. Germline lookup yields CDR1 SGHNT and CDR2 YYREEE (reference sequence). This CDR3 is 15 amino acids long. CDR3 residues: CASSRDYSSTDTQYF. Partial CDR3 DNA: TGTGCCAGCAGCCGGGACTATTCTAGCACAGATACG.

CDR3 sequence reads: CASARGDYGYTF. CDR3 DNA, as far as it was read: TGTGCCAGCGCGAGGGGCGACTATGGC. This rearrangement joins TRBV19 to TRBJ1-2, with TRBD1 as a possible D gene (5 bases). The read halts 3 residues ahead of the CDR3 end, with the missing end drawn from the germline J gene. From germline, CDR1 is LNHDA and CDR2 SQIVND (reference sequence). Trimming took off 9 bases at V and 3 bases at J, with 11 bases between the two ends. The CDR3 consists of 12 residues. The whole variable domain, filled in from reference TRBV19 and TRBJ1-2, reads DGGITQSPKYLFRKEGQNVTLSCEQNLNHDAMYWYRQDPGQGLRLIYYSQIVNDFQKGDIAEGYSVSREKKESFPLTVTSAQKNPTAFYLCASARGDYGYTFGSGTRLTVV.

A remark on this clone: Read data end 3 residues before the CDR3 end; the end is taken from the germline J gene. This chain uses TRBV2 with TRBJ1-6, with TRBD1 matching 9 bases. The junction had 3 bases not matched to a gene; V was cut back by 8 bases and J by 1 base. This CDR3 contains 15 residues. The germline V gene encodes CDR1 SNHLY and CDR2 FYNNEI. The CDR3 region is CASRDRVSYNSPLHF. CDR3 bases read: TGTGCCAGCCGGGACAGGGTTTCCTATAATTCACCC.

Concerning this clone: The read terminates 3 residues before the CDR3 end, so the remaining end is supplied by the germline J gene. The chain carries TRBV7-6 and TRBJ2-1; 7 bases are a match to TRBD2. CDR1 SGHVS and CDR2 FNYEAQ come from the germline V gene. This CDR3 contains 13 residues. The V gene end was trimmed by 8 bases and the J gene end by 5 bases; junction bases not matched to a gene: 6. Incomplete CDR3 DNA: TGTGCCAGCGAAGCGGGGACCGACAATGAG. Its protein is CASEAGTDNE. The entire CDR3 is CASEAGTDNEQFF.

With regard to this clone: The CDR3 is cut off 3 residues early in the read; its end comes from the germline J gene. The chain is built from TRBV5-5 and TRBJ1-2, with D maybe TRBD1 (6 bases). Germline assignment: CDR1 SGHKS and CDR2 YYEKEE (reference sequence). This CDR3 has 12 residues. The germline V and J ends were trimmed by 4 bases and 4 bases, with 8 bases remaining between them. The chain's CDR3 is CASSGGLYGYTF. Partial CDR3 DNA: TGTGCCAGCAGCGGGGGCCTCTATGGC. The full variable domain, rest sourced from reference TRBV5-5 and TRBJ1-2, is DAGVTQSPTHLIKTRGQQVTLRCSPISGHKSVSWYQQVLGQGPQFIFQYYEKEERGRGNFPDRFSARQFPNYSSELNVNALLLGDSALYLCASSGGLYGYTFGSGTRLTVV.

Of note for this clone: The read stops 3 residues short of the end of the CDR3; the missing end is completed from the germline J gene. The chain links TRBV14 to TRBJ2-5; 9 nucleotides align to TRBD1. Unmatched junction bases numbered 8, after V lost 4 bases and J lost 5 bases. The germline CDR1 and CDR2 sequences are SGHDN and FVKESK. The CDR3 is 15 amino acids. CDR3 sequence: CASSLKDRGMETQYF. The sequenced CDR3 bases are TGTGCCAGCAGCCTGAAGGACAGGGGCATGGAGACC.

In regard to this clone: The CDR3 extends 3 residues past the end of the read, so its final part is completed from the germline J gene. The chain carries TRBV4-1 and TRBJ2-2; D might be TRBD2 (6 bases). This CDR3 has 14 amino acids. Trimming left V 4 bases short and J 5 bases short, with 11 bases between. Germline lookup yields CDR1 MGHRA and CDR2 YSYEKL. The part of the CDR3 DNA that was read is TGCGCCAGCAGCCCACTCGGAGGGACCGGGGAG. This translates into CASSPLGGTGE. The entire CDR3 protein is CASSPLGGTGELFF.

Note on this clone: One end of the junction fails to match germline, which may point to a read error. Read data end 3 residues before the CDR3 end; the end is taken from the germline J gene. V is TRBV4-2 and J is TRBJ2-5; TRBD1 might be the D (6 bases). Germline V lookup: CDR1 LGHNA, CDR2 YNFKEQ. This CDR3 contains 17 residues. Here the CDR3 reads CASSQDVAGAFQETQYF. CDR3 DNA (partial): TGCGCCAGCAGCCAAGATGTGGCAGGGGCCTTCCAAGAGACC.

Concerning this clone itself: Read data end 3 residues before the CDR3 end; the end is taken from the germline J gene. The V call is TRBV7-9, the J call TRBJ1-4; no clear D gene. Germline assignment: CDR1 SEHNR and CDR2 FQNEAQ (reference sequence). Deletions cut 5 bases from V and 7 bases from J, with 14 bases between. The CDR3 has 14 amino acids. CDR3 sequence: CASSPRRAGEKLFF. The CDR3 DNA, read in part, is TGTGCCAGCAGCCCCCGACGGGCGGGTGAAAAA.

Comment on this clone: Sequencing ends 3 residues short of the CDR3 end; the germline J gene provides the rest. V usage is TRBV5-4 and J usage is TRBJ1-2; 7 bases line up with TRBD1. Germline V gene lookup returns CDR1 SGHNT and CDR2 YYREEE (reference sequence). There are 13 residues in the CDR3. The CDR3 bases that were read are TGTGCCAGCAGCTCCGACAGGGTCGGGGGC. Translated: CASSSDRVGG. The complete CDR3 reads CASSSDRVGGYTF.

Regarding this clone: The read gets to within 3 residues of the CDR3 end, and the germline J gene fills in the rest. This sequence joins TRBV7-9 and TRBJ1-1; weak D call: TRBD1 (6 bases). Germline V CDR1 and CDR2: SEHNR, FQNEAQ (reference sequence). The CDR3 runs to 14 residues. The CDR3 bases that were read are TGTGCCAGCAGCTTGAGCAGGGGCAGGGGCGAA. Protein sequence: CASSLSRGRGE. The full-length CDR3 reads as CASSLSRGRGEAFF.

On this clone: The observed sequence ends 3 residues before the CDR3 terminus, with the missing tail filled in from the germline J gene. This chain connects TRBV29-1 to TRBJ2-1; TRBD1 matches 7 bases. This CDR3 contains 15 residues. The germline CDR1 and CDR2 sequences are SQVTM and ANQGSEA. V was clipped by 4 bases and J by 9 bases; unmatched bases: 15. CDR3 DNA (partial): TGCAGCGTTGCCCGCGCAGGGGGTGGACGAGTTGAG. Translation gives CSVARAGGGRVE. The full CDR3 protein is CSVARAGGGRVEQFF.

Points on this clone: The read is 3 residues too short to cover the CDR3 end, so that end is filled in from the germline J gene. The chain recombines TRBV29-1 with TRBJ1-4; TRBD1 matches 11 bases. In germline, CDR1 is SQVTM, CDR2 ANQGSEA. The CDR3 spans 12 residues. Germline trimming cut 7 bases from V and 7 bases from J; bases unmatched to any gene: 2. The CDR3 sequence: CSAGTGGEKLFF. The sequenced part of the CDR3 DNA is TGCAGCGCAGGGACAGGGGGTGAAAAA. Supplemented by reference TRBV29-1 and TRBJ1-4, the full variable domain reads SAVISQKPSRDICQRGTSLTIQCQVDSQVTMMFWYRQQPGQSLTLIATANQGSEATYESGFVIDKFPISRPNLTFSTLTVSNMSPEDSSIYLCSAGTGGEKLFFGSGTQLSVL.

About this clone itself: The CDR3 goes on 3 residues after the read ends, and that part is filled in from the germline J gene. The chain combines TRBV5-4 with TRBJ2-1; 8 bases match TRBD1. Germline V lookup: CDR1 SGHNT, CDR2 YYREEE (reference sequence). The V segment lost 4 bases and the J segment 9 bases; nucleotides outside the gene matches: 9. The CDR3 has 14 amino acids. Incomplete CDR3 DNA: TGTGCCAGCAGCCCCAGCGGACAGGGCCGTGAG. Its protein is CASSPSGQGRE. The full CDR3 sequence reads CASSPSGQGREQFF.

As to this clone: The CDR3 end is not reached by the read, which stops 3 residues before it; the germline J gene fills it in. This sample includes further DNA sequences coding for the same CDR3. This chain joins TRBV5-4 and TRBJ1-3, with D tentatively TRBD1 (5 bases). The germline V and J ends were trimmed by 2 bases and 2 bases, with 11 bases remaining between them. Germline CDR1 is SGHNT and CDR2 is YYREEE (reference sequence). This CDR3 contains 15 residues. The CDR3 is CASSLTGGTGNTIYF. CDR3 bases read: TGTGCCAGCAGCTTAACGGGGGGTACTGGAAACACC.